The 22 T cell receptor beta chains reported below all come from one sample, sequenced in a study of control samples from healthy donors and cancer patients. Libraries were prepared by immunoSEQ multiplex PCR; TCRdb keeps only in-frame clonotypes and omits some of them. The table lists some 120,000 clones, roughly 92% of them singletons. The sequenced sample was PBMCs. Receptors originate from a man at least 80 years old with head and neck cancer.

The CDR3, as DNA: TGTGCCAGCAGCTTGATGACAGGGGGGCAAGAGACCCAGTACTTC. Its translation is CASSLMTGGQETQYF. The chain recombines TRBV5-6 with TRBJ2-5; 9 bases align to TRBD1. The V segment lost 1 base and the J segment 2 bases; nucleotides outside the gene matches: 3. This CDR3 has 15 amino acids. CDR1 and CDR2 (germline): SGHDT, YYEEEE.

The chain joins TRBV2 to TRBJ2-3, with TRBD2 matching 10 bases. The germline V gene encodes CDR1 SNHLY and CDR2 FYNNEI. J was trimmed by 1 base and V by 2 bases; bases with no gene match: 21. CDR3 size: 22 residues. DNA of the CDR3: TGTGCCAGCAGTGAATTTGTGGGTGGTAGCGGGAGGCCAAAGGAAGGCACAGATACGCAGTATTTT. Translation gives CASSEFVGGSGRPKEGTDTQYF.

CDR3 region: CAISSGTGGATNYGYTF. The CDR3 DNA reads TGTGCCATCAGTTCCGGGACAGGGGGCGCAACTAACTATGGCTACACCTTC. The chain carries TRBV10-3 and TRBJ1-2, with 12 bases matching TRBD1. The CDR3 has 17 residues. V lost 5 bases and J lost 0; bases outside the gene matches: 7. CDR1 and CDR2 (germline): ENHRY, SYGVKD.

The chain is built from TRBV29-1 and TRBJ1-1; 7 nucleotides line up with TRBD1. The trim removed 3 bases at V and 4 bases at J, leaving 2 bases unmatched. The CDR3 extends over 12 amino acids. CDR1 is SQVTM, CDR2 ANQGSEA, per germline. The CDR3 spells CSVEGDSTEAFF. As DNA, the CDR3 is TGCAGCGTTGAGGGGGACAGCACTGAAGCTTTCTTT.

This clone was observed a single time. The chain recombines TRBV7-9 with TRBJ1-3, with D uncertain. The CDR3 extends over 16 amino acids. With 0 bases removed from V and 7 bases from J, the gap between germline ends came to 16 bases. Germline V CDR1 and CDR2: SEHNR, FQNEAQ (reference sequence). CDR3 sequence reads: CASSLASRSTGNTIYF. The CDR3 nucleotides read TGTGCCAGCAGCTTAGCGTCCCGGTCTACGGGGAACACCATATATTTT.

This chain connects TRBV9 to TRBJ1-1; TRBD1 is a possible D gene (6 bases). CDR1 and CDR2 (germline): SGDLS, YYNGEE. The V gene lost 4 bases and the J gene lost 1 base, with 11 bases spanning the gap. This CDR3 contains 14 residues. The CDR3 nucleotides read TGTGCCAGCAGCCTATTGACAGGGAACACTGAAGCTTTCTTT. Its translation: CASSLLTGNTEAFF.

The chain uses TRBV2 and TRBJ1-2, with unresolved D. This CDR3 has 15 residues. Germline V gives CDR1 SNHLY, CDR2 FYNNEI. The ends were cut back, 2 bases at V and 2 bases at J, with 12 bases in the middle. Here the CDR3 DNA reads TGTGCCAGCAGTGAAAGAATCTGGGAGAACTATGGCTACACCTTC. Residues: CASSERIWENYGYTF.

This chain connects TRBV2 to TRBJ1-5; tentatively, D is TRBD1 (6 bases). The germline CDR1 and CDR2 sequences are SNHLY and FYNNEI. Trimming removed 1 base at V and 1 base at J, with 11 bases between. There are 16 residues in the CDR3. The CDR3 DNA follows: TGTGCCAGCAGTGAAGAGACAGGACACAGCAATCAGCCCCAGCATTTT. Translation gives CASSEETGHSNQPQHF.

This rearrangement joins TRBV27 to TRBJ1-4, with D possibly being TRBD1 (5 bases). V was shortened by 2 bases and J by 10 bases, with 5 bases between the two germline ends. The CDR3 consists of 11 residues. CDR1 and CDR2 (germline): MNHEY, SMNVEV (reference sequence). The DNA of the CDR3 is TGTGCCAGCAGTTTAGGGGGAAAACTGTTTTTT. This encodes CASSLGGKLFF.

V and J are TRBV5-1 and TRBJ1-1; D is ambiguous. The V and J ends lost 0 bases and 4 bases respectively, with 13 bases between them. The CDR3 extends over 15 amino acids. Germline V gives CDR1 SGHRS, CDR2 YFSETQ. The CDR3 DNA is TGCGCCAGCAGCTTGGCTAATCAGGTGGCCACTGAAGCTTTCTTT. Translation gives CASSLANQVATEAFF.

In this sample, this clone turned up once. The rearrangement links TRBV4-2 to TRBJ1-1; D not certain. Germline lookup yields CDR1 LGHNA and CDR2 YNFKEQ. Trimming removed 2 bases from V and 5 bases from J, with 6 bases in between. The CDR3 is 12 residues long. CDR3 sequence: CASSQRETEAFF. CDR3 DNA: TGTGCCAGCAGCCAAAGGGAGACTGAAGCTTTCTTT.

V is TRBV10-3 and J is TRBJ1-1; the D gene is possibly TRBD1 (5 bases). Trimming pared 2 bases from V and 7 bases from J, leaving 14 bases between. The CDR3 has 14 amino acids. Germline V lookup: CDR1 ENHRY, CDR2 SYGVKD. The CDR3 DNA reads as TGTGCCATCAGTGAGGGGCCCACAGGATATGAAGCTTTCTTT. This sequence encodes CAISEGPTGYEAFF.

The rearrangement links TRBV6-5 to TRBJ2-2; D unclear. Germline CDR1 is MNHEY and CDR2 is SVGAGI. With 5 bases removed from V and 7 bases from J, the gap between germline ends came to 5 bases. CDR3 size: 11 residues. The CDR3: CASSLYGELFF. The CDR3 coding sequence is TGTGCCAGCAGTCTCTACGGGGAGCTGTTTTTT.

The chain uses TRBV5-6 and TRBJ1-2, with D unresolved. Germline loops: CDR1 SGHDT, CDR2 YYEEEE. The CDR3 extends over 14 amino acids. Trimming shortened V by 2 bases and J by 4 bases, and 12 bases separated the two germline ends. The CDR3 reads CASSFGGGGYGYTF. In DNA, the CDR3 is TGTGCCAGCAGCTTTGGAGGAGGTGGCTATGGCTACACCTTC.

This chain links TRBV6-5 with TRBJ2-1; 7 bases fit TRBD1. Germline V gives CDR1 MNHEY, CDR2 SVGAGI. CDR3 length: 15 residues. V lost 8 bases, J lost 3 bases, and 10 bases stayed unmatched. This CDR3 is CASCWSNRGYNEQFF. The CDR3 DNA is TGTGCCAGCTGTTGGTCGAACAGGGGCTACAATGAGCAGTTCTTC.

In this sample, this clone turned up a few times. The chain carries TRBV7-2 and TRBJ2-2; D gene ambiguous. CDR1 and CDR2 (germline): SGHTA, FQGNSA. The CDR3 sequence is 13 residues long. Trimming left V 5 bases short and J 4 bases short, with 8 bases between. The CDR3 DNA reads as TGTGCCAGCAGCGTTACAGCCACCGGGGAGCTGTTTTTT. Translation: CASSVTATGELFF.

The CDR3 region is CASSANQGFGYTF. CDR3 nucleotide sequence: TGCGCCAGCAGCGCAAACCAGGGATTTGGCTACACCTTC. This chain joins TRBV5-1 and TRBJ1-2; TRBD1 might be the D (5 bases). CDR3 size: 13 residues. The V gene lost 4 bases and the J gene lost 7 bases, with 14 bases spanning the gap. In germline, CDR1 is SGHRS, CDR2 YFSETQ.

The V and J genes are TRBV18 and TRBJ2-7; no clear D. Germline V gene data show CDR1 as KGHSH and CDR2 as LQKENI. The CDR3 totals 12 residues. The germline V and J ends were trimmed by 2 bases and 5 bases, with 7 bases remaining between them. In nucleotides, the CDR3 is TGTGCCAGCTCACCAAGTTCGGACGAGCAGTACTTC. Translation: CASSPSSDEQYF.

The chain joins TRBV20-1 to TRBJ2-7, with 9 bases identical to TRBD2. Germline CDR1 and CDR2: DFQATT and SNEGSKA (reference sequence). The CDR3 covers 18 residues. V shed 3 bases, J shed 0 bases, and the junction held 15 bases outside the gene matches. The CDR3 DNA follows: TGCAGTGCTAGTCGTTCCCTAGCGGGGCTCCCTCGCTCCTACGAGCAGTACTTC. This sequence encodes CSASRSLAGLPRSYEQYF.

This chain joins TRBV19 and TRBJ1-5, with D unclear. The CDR3 is 15 amino acids. The germline gives CDR1 LNHDA, CDR2 SQIVND (reference sequence). Trimming shortened V by 3 bases and J by 1 base, and 10 bases separated the two germline ends. The CDR3 is CASSIAERSNQPQHF. CDR3 coding DNA: TGTGCCAGTAGTATTGCTGAGAGGAGCAATCAGCCCCAGCATTTT.

The CDR3 DNA follows: TGTGCCAGTAGTATTTCAAGCTCCTATAATTCACCCCTCCACTTT. Translation: CASSISSSYNSPLHF. V and J are TRBV19 and TRBJ1-6, with D unresolved. Germline assignment: CDR1 LNHDA and CDR2 SQIVND (reference sequence). V was shortened by 3 bases and J by 0 bases, with 6 bases between the two germline ends. The CDR3 length is 15 residues.

This chain links TRBV19 with TRBJ1-2; D is undetermined. The V and J ends lost 4 bases and 2 bases respectively, with 5 bases between them. The CDR3 runs 12 residues. The germline gives CDR1 LNHDA, CDR2 SQIVND (reference sequence). CDR3 residues: CASSTTNYGYTF. The CDR3 DNA follows: TGTGCCAGTAGTACCACGAACTATGGCTACACCTTC.